A selection of T cell receptor beta chains follows, all from one sample in a study of response to subunit inactivated influenza vaccine. TCRdb re-analysed the RT-PCR reads in MiXCR, keeping a single row per CDR3 protein. The table lists roughly 700,000 distinct CDR3 sequences, over 11% of them singletons. The starting material was PBMCs from blood, obtained 14 to 15 days before vaccination. The receptors were gathered from a man aged 45-60 years who received an inactivated influenza vaccine. Both conserved end residues are trimmed from each CDR3. The D gene is left open where the match is weak.

cdr3_length j_call d_call v_call cdr3_aa
13 TRBJ1-1 - TRBV12-3/TRBV12-4 ASSFGEGGNTEAF
14 TRBJ2-5 - TRBV12-3/TRBV12-4 ASSSSETLGQETQH
11 TRBJ2-7 - TRBV5-4 ASRVGGGYEQY
13 TRBJ1-1 TRBD1 TRBV6-2/TRBV6-3 ASSYGQGGNTEAF
13 TRBJ2-6 - TRBV7-2 ASSLSLRGANVLT
13 TRBJ2-7 TRBD1 TRBV6-2/TRBV6-3 ASTPIRDREYEQY
11 TRBJ2-6 - TRBV11-2 ASSLSQGGVLT
13 TRBJ1-5 - TRBV10-3 AISDPEGPNQPQH
14 TRBJ2-1 TRBD1 TRBV12-3/TRBV12-4 ASSLTDRGRNNEQF
15 TRBJ1-2 - TRBV7-2 ASSSTGRRMLGYGYT
15 TRBJ2-5 TRBD1 TRBV7-9 ASSYYIGTGGAETQY
15 TRBJ2-2 - TRBV7-9 ASSPDRTSENTGELF
13 TRBJ1-4 - TRBV7-2 ASSPRGSANEKLF
12 TRBJ1-6 - TRBV7-2 ASRETGENSPLH
14 TRBJ2-1 - TRBV7-8 ASSPLPGTDYNEQF
14 TRBJ2-1 TRBD2 TRBV10-3 AISESRTSGSNEQF
14 TRBJ2-1 - TRBV6-1 ASNERTPLLYNEQF
12 TRBJ2-2 - TRBV29-1 SVAVAAKAGELF
12 TRBJ2-7 - TRBV7-9 ASSPVVGAYEQY
10 TRBJ2-5 TRBD1 TRBV7-7 ASSDRGETHY
14 TRBJ2-2 - TRBV29-1 SVASGVIGGTGELF
12 TRBJ1-5 TRBD1 TRBV12-3/TRBV12-4 ASSPGQGRQPQH
15 TRBJ2-2 - TRBV28 ASSFFGTRGNPGELF
15 TRBJ2-7 - TRBV28 ASSLSGGLAGTYEQY
13 TRBJ2-1 TRBD2 TRBV20-1 SARASGNVRNEQF
11 TRBJ2-3 TRBD1 TRBV11-2 ASSLSQGAMQY
9 TRBJ2-7 - TRBV25-1 ASSEVNEQY
11 TRBJ1-5 TRBD1 TRBV27 ASSVNRGQPQH
10 TRBJ1-2 - TRBV12-3/TRBV12-4 ASSRDSYGYT
18 TRBJ2-1 TRBD2 TRBV4-3 ASSPQTLGLAGAGSNDQF
18 TRBJ2-1 TRBD2 TRBV6-2/TRBV6-3 ASRRNTLTLSGGSYNEQF
10 TRBJ1-5 - TRBV5-8 ASSFIYQPQH
15 TRBJ2-5 - TRBV10-3 AISESVRTAGLETQY
13 TRBJ1-1 - TRBV5-6 ASTDKKWANTEAF
14 TRBJ2-3 TRBD2 TRBV5-1 ASSLRTSGATDTQY
9 TRBJ1-2 - TRBV29-1 SVHDGGGYT
11 TRBJ2-2 - TRBV7-2 ASSLGYSGELF
10 TRBJ2-5 - TRBV28 ASTAGEETQY
15 TRBJ2-3 TRBD2 TRBV5-5 ASSLAGTSGSYDTQY
12 TRBJ2-4 - TRBV20-1 SAREGHRENIQY
9 TRBJ2-1 - TRBV29-1 GGTDYNEQF
12 TRBJ2-7 - TRBV18 ASSPPAQSYEQY
9 TRBJ2-1 - TRBV6-2/TRBV6-3 ASTRGTEQF
14 TRBJ2-3 - TRBV5-6 ASSLLSSKVTDTQY
10 TRBJ2-2 - TRBV6-2/TRBV6-3 ASSYTTGELF
14 TRBJ2-3 TRBD2 TRBV11-2 ASSFRLAGTLDTQY
13 TRBJ2-2 - TRBV24-1 ATSDSRVRPGELF
12 TRBJ1-4 - TRBV5-5 ASSWTDGNEKLF
13 TRBJ2-5 TRBD1 TRBV25-1 ASKADRGRGETQY
12 TRBJ2-7 - TRBV20-1 SARNPGSSYEQY
14 TRBJ1-2 - TRBV5-5 ASSPEQVSTNYGYT
15 TRBJ1-3 - TRBV28 ASSWGGKIGSGNTIY
12 TRBJ1-1 TRBD1 TRBV20-1 SARKGQLNTEAF
14 TRBJ2-3 TRBD1 TRBV3-1 ASSQEETGRLDTQY
11 TRBJ2-4 - TRBV20-1 SARGRTGTRQY